Each of the 5 T cell receptor beta chains below was sequenced from the same sample in a study of tissue T cells after allogeneic stem cell transplantation (dated by TCRdb to between 2020 and 2023). Receptors were amplified or captured by the immunoSEQ multiplex PCR assay. The table was pulled from immuneACCESS by TCRdb, which kept in-frame rearrangements only. Such tables lose some clones; where checked, under half of the loss comes from unresolved V genes, and the rest has no known cause. The sample records 40,000 to 60,000 clones, around 69% of which are singletons. Around 0.67% of the sample lies in the top ten. Sequenced sample: sorted cells pooled from one or two spleens. These receptors came from a pool of C57BL/6 mice in good health.

Comment on this clone: Any gene name here is a mouse gene name. The read terminates 1 residue before the CDR3 end, so the remaining end is supplied by the germline J gene. The sample holds other DNA sequences that translate to the same CDR3. V and J are TRBV12-2 and TRBJ2-5; 11 bases map to TRBD2. The junction had 2 bases not matched to a gene; V was cut back by 4 bases and J by 3 bases. CDR3 size: 14 residues. CDR1 and CDR2 (germline): SGHLS, HYDKME. This chain's CDR3 is CASSRLGGQDTQYF. CDR3 bases read: TGTGCCAGCTCGCGACTGGGGGGGCAAGACACCCAGTAC.

This clone was seen only once. Each gene name is a mouse one. The CDR3 end lies 1 residue beyond the end of the read and is filled in from the germline J gene. The rearrangement uses TRBV13-2 and TRBJ2-3; D remains unclear. CDR1 and CDR2 (germline): NNHNN, SYGAGS (reference sequence). The CDR3 consists of 11 residues. V lost 2 bases, J lost 5 bases, and 3 bases lay in between. CDR3 loop: CASGEQETLYF. The CDR3 DNA, read in part, is TGTGCCAGCGGTGAACAAGAAACGCTGTAT.

As for this clone: Mouse gene names apply. The CDR3 is cut off 1 residue early in the read; its end comes from the germline J gene. J is TRBJ2-4 and V is TRBV19, with TRBD2 as a possible D gene (5 bases). From germline, CDR1 is FNHDT and CDR2 SITEND (reference sequence). This CDR3 region has 14 residues. Trimming removed 0 bases at V and 0 bases at J, with 5 bases between. The sequenced CDR3 bases are TGTGCCAGCAGTATAGCTGGGAGTCAAAACACCTTGTAC. The encoded protein is CASSIAGSQNTLY. The whole CDR3 is CASSIAGSQNTLYF.

This clone has more than one count but fewer than ten. The genes are named according to mouse. The sequenced fragment ends 1 residue before the CDR3 boundary, so the rest is inferred from the germline J gene. This sequence joins TRBV13-1 and TRBJ2-7; weak D call: TRBD2 (6 bases). Germline assignment: CDR1 NSHNY and CDR2 SYGAGN. This CDR3 comprises 13 residues. V lost 4 bases and J lost 0, with 8 bases in between. Here the CDR3 reads CASSPGDSYEQYF. CDR3 DNA (partial): TGTGCCAGCAGTCCTGGGGACTCCTATGAACAGTAC.

Concerning this clone: The gene names given are mouse names. The read terminates 1 residue ahead of where the CDR3 ends, so the germline J gene completes it. The chain employs TRBV29 and TRBJ1-3; D unresolved. CDR1 and CDR2 from the germline V gene are MSHET and SYDVDS. Trimming left V 4 bases short and J 0 bases short, with 13 bases between. CDR3 length equals 16 residues. The CDR3 DNA, read in part, is TGTGCTAGCAGTTCCCCGGCCAAACATTCTGGAAATACGCTCTAT. As protein: CASSSPAKHSGNTLY. The full CDR3 reads CASSSPAKHSGNTLYF.